This TCR beta chain is from a study of cytomegalovirus exposure and HLA in healthy donors. Findings of the study overall: Analysis was carried out at a later point, and it linked a missense DCLRE1C variant to TCR beta V- and J-gene trimming. In most subjects, TCR beta sequences reportedly gave accurate predictions of HLA-A and HLA-B alleles.

PCR used 60 Vbeta primers and 13 Jbeta primers. This table comes from immunoSEQ multiplex PCR, and its TCRdb copy is limited to in-frame clones, with some not included. Of over 110,000 clones in the sample, 78% were seen once. A remark on this clone: As yet, its antigen is unknown.

The CDR3 totals 15 residues. The trim removed 2 bases at V and 2 bases at J, leaving 5 bases unmatched. Germline CDR1 reads MGHRA; CDR2 reads YSYEKL. This sequence was found in a woman aged 40-49 years in good health and CMV-seropositive. Sequenced input: PBMCs. The rearrangement joins TRBV4-1 to TRBJ2-7; 8 bases are a match to TRBD1. The CDR3 DNA follows: TGCGCCAGCAGCCAAACCGGGACAGGAGCCTACGAGCAGTACTTC. Translated: CASSQTGTGAYEQYF.